These T cell receptor beta chains were read from a single sample in a study of control samples from healthy donors and cancer patients. Sequencing used immunoSEQ multiplex PCR; TCRdb keeps in-frame clones, though not all of them. In the table there are approximately 100,000 clones, approximately 89% of which are singletons. Sequencing used blood. The receptors were sampled from a man aged 25 to 40 in good health. Each CDR3 is given with its conserved first and last residue. The order of the fields is CDR3 DNA, CDR3 protein, clone size, J gene, D gene, V gene. A D gene is named only where the DNA matches it firmly. Part of the rows lack a size; the others show once, few, many or a class for expanded clones.

cdr3_nt: TGTGCCAGCGGCGAACTGGGACAGGGACCCTACGAGCAGTACTTC; cdr3_aa: CASGELGQGPYEQYF; clone_size: -; j_call: TRBJ2-7; d_call: TRBD1; v_call: TRBV7-2
cdr3_nt: TGTGCCAGCAGTTCCGACGGGAACTCTGGAAACACCATATATTTT; cdr3_aa: CASSSDGNSGNTIYF; clone_size: -; j_call: TRBJ1-3; d_call: -; v_call: TRBV5-5
cdr3_nt: TGTGCCTGGCGGGCGGTGGGCGCTGGGGAGCTGTTTTTT; cdr3_aa: CAWRAVGAGELFF; clone_size: -; j_call: TRBJ2-2; d_call: -; v_call: TRBV30
cdr3_nt: TGCAGCTTCAGACAGGGCGGTGAGCAGTTCTTC; cdr3_aa: CSFRQGGEQFF; clone_size: -; j_call: TRBJ2-1; d_call: TRBD1; v_call: TRBV29-1
cdr3_nt: TGTGCCAGCAGCCAAGTGACGGGGGGCTCCTACAATGAGCAGTTCTTC; cdr3_aa: CASSQVTGGSYNEQFF; clone_size: few; j_call: TRBJ2-1; d_call: TRBD2; v_call: TRBV4-2
cdr3_nt: TGTGCCAGCAGCTTAGAAGGGAACTCCTACGAGCAGTACTTC; cdr3_aa: CASSLEGNSYEQYF; clone_size: -; j_call: TRBJ2-7; d_call: -; v_call: TRBV7-9
cdr3_nt: TGTGCCAGCAGCTTGACAGGGGAATCACCCCTCCACTTT; cdr3_aa: CASSLTGESPLHF; clone_size: -; j_call: TRBJ1-6; d_call: TRBD1; v_call: TRBV11-1
cdr3_nt: TGTGCCACCAGTGATTATCGGGAGGGCACAGATACGCAGTATTTT; cdr3_aa: CATSDYREGTDTQYF; clone_size: once; j_call: TRBJ2-3; d_call: TRBD2; v_call: TRBV24-1
cdr3_nt: TGTGCCACCAGTGATTTGCCCCTTTCGGGACCCTCCAATTCACCCCTCCACTTT; cdr3_aa: CATSDLPLSGPSNSPLHF; clone_size: -; j_call: TRBJ1-6; d_call: -; v_call: TRBV24-1
cdr3_nt: -; cdr3_aa: CASSFGAGEAFF; clone_size: -; j_call: TRBJ1-1; d_call: -; v_call: TRBV5-1
cdr3_nt: TGTGCCTGCCAGCGGGGGGTTACTAGCACAGATACGCAGTATTTT; cdr3_aa: CACQRGVTSTDTQYF; clone_size: few; j_call: TRBJ2-3; d_call: TRBD2; v_call: TRBV30
cdr3_nt: TGTGCCAGCAGCTCCGGGACTAGCAGCAGAAAGACCCAGTACTTC; cdr3_aa: CASSSGTSSRKTQYF; clone_size: -; j_call: TRBJ2-5; d_call: TRBD2; v_call: TRBV5-4
cdr3_nt: TGTGCCAGCAGCCTTCGCGCGGTGAACACTGAAGCTTTCTTT; cdr3_aa: CASSLRAVNTEAFF; clone_size: -; j_call: TRBJ1-1; d_call: -; v_call: TRBV5-4
cdr3_nt: TGTGCCAGCAGCCTAGGTGTGAACACTGAAGCTTTCTTT; cdr3_aa: CASSLGVNTEAFF; clone_size: -; j_call: TRBJ1-1; d_call: -; v_call: TRBV6-5
cdr3_nt: TGTGCCAGCGGCTTGACAGGGGCCGGGGAGCTGTTTTTT; cdr3_aa: CASGLTGAGELFF; clone_size: -; j_call: TRBJ2-2; d_call: TRBD1; v_call: TRBV27
cdr3_nt: TGTGCCAGCAGCGCACACTCCGGACAGGGGACTGAAGCTTTCTTT; cdr3_aa: CASSAHSGQGTEAFF; clone_size: -; j_call: TRBJ1-1; d_call: TRBD1; v_call: TRBV11-3
cdr3_nt: TGTGCCAGTGGCGCGGGACAGGCAACTTTTAACTATGGCTACACCTTC; cdr3_aa: CASGAGQATFNYGYTF; clone_size: once; j_call: TRBJ1-2; d_call: TRBD1; v_call: TRBV19
cdr3_nt: TGTGCCAGCAGCGAGGGGGCTGGAAACACCATATATTTT; cdr3_aa: CASSEGAGNTIYF; clone_size: -; j_call: TRBJ1-3; d_call: -; v_call: TRBV9
cdr3_nt: TGTGCTAGTGGTTTGGACAGATTTAATTCACCCCTCCACTTT; cdr3_aa: CASGLDRFNSPLHF; clone_size: -; j_call: TRBJ1-6; d_call: -; v_call: TRBV12-5
cdr3_nt: TGCGCCAGCAGCCCAGGGGCGAGGGAGACCCAGTACTTC; cdr3_aa: CASSPGARETQYF; clone_size: -; j_call: TRBJ2-5; d_call: -; v_call: TRBV5-1
cdr3_nt: TGTGCCAGTAGTATATTAGGCAGGGTGCAAAGGTCCTACAATGAGCAGTTCTTC; cdr3_aa: CASSILGRVQRSYNEQFF; clone_size: -; j_call: TRBJ2-1; d_call: -; v_call: TRBV19
cdr3_nt: TGCAGCGTTGAAGGGTACAATGAGCAGTTCTTC; cdr3_aa: CSVEGYNEQFF; clone_size: medium-sized; j_call: TRBJ2-1; d_call: -; v_call: TRBV29-1
cdr3_nt: TGTGCCACCAGCAGAGGGTCAGGGTTGTCCGGGGAGCTGTTTTTT; cdr3_aa: CATSRGSGLSGELFF; clone_size: once; j_call: TRBJ2-2; d_call: -; v_call: TRBV15
cdr3_nt: TGTGCCAGCAGTCCCCAACGGACTAGCGGGGGTATCCACGAGCAGTACTTC; cdr3_aa: CASSPQRTSGGIHEQYF; clone_size: -; j_call: TRBJ2-7; d_call: TRBD2; v_call: TRBV27
cdr3_nt: TGTGCCAGCAGCTTGGAGGGAGGGGAGGGGGAGCAGTTCTTC; cdr3_aa: CASSLEGGEGEQFF; clone_size: -; j_call: TRBJ2-1; d_call: TRBD2; v_call: TRBV5-4
cdr3_nt: TGCGCCAGCAGGCCCGGGACAGGGGAGGGCTACACCTTC; cdr3_aa: CASRPGTGEGYTF; clone_size: few; j_call: TRBJ1-2; d_call: TRBD1; v_call: TRBV5-1
cdr3_nt: TGTGCCTGGAGTGTAGGCAGGGGGCAAAACGAGCAGTACTTC; cdr3_aa: CAWSVGRGQNEQYF; clone_size: -; j_call: TRBJ2-7; d_call: TRBD1; v_call: TRBV30
cdr3_nt: TGTGCCAGCAGTATGGGCGGAAGCACAGATACGCAGTATTTT; cdr3_aa: CASSMGGSTDTQYF; clone_size: -; j_call: TRBJ2-3; d_call: -; v_call: TRBV6-5